These 17 T cell receptor beta chains were sequenced from one sample in a study of response to subunit inactivated influenza vaccine. From the RT-PCR reads, TCRdb called clonotypes with MiXCR, one entry per CDR3 protein. The data contain 550,000 to 650,000 distinct CDR3 sequences, roughly 10% of them singletons. The material was PBMCs from blood, obtained on the day of vaccination. Source of these receptors: a man aged 45-60 years who received an inactivated influenza vaccine.

This clonotype was picked up many times. The J gene is TRBJ2-1, the V gene TRBV12-3 or TRBV12-4; 8 bases match TRBD2. The junction had 18 bases not matched to a gene; V was cut back by 5 bases and J by 12 bases. The CDR3 is 16 amino acids. The CDR3 DNA is TGTGCCAGCAGTCTCTACACCGGGACTAGTCTATTTGTGCAGTTCTTC. It codes for CASSLYTGTSLFVQFF.

The chain links TRBV29-1 to TRBJ2-5; 8 bases line up with TRBD2. V shed 0 bases, J shed 5 bases, and the junction held 5 bases outside the gene matches. Per germline, CDR1 SQVTM and CDR2 ANQGSEA. The length of the CDR3 is 14 residues. CDR3 sequence reads: CSVEDGTRSETQYF. The CDR3 DNA is TGCAGCGTTGAAGATGGGACTAGGAGTGAGACCCAGTACTTC.

This clonotype was recorded a few times. The V gene is TRBV20-1, the J gene TRBJ2-1, with 8 bases matching TRBD2. The CDR3 is made up of 15 amino acids. CDR1 is DFQATT and CDR2 is SNEGSKA in the germline V gene (reference sequence). V was clipped by 6 bases and J by 6 bases; unmatched bases: 13. CDR3 sequence reads: CSAVAAGALPNEQFF. The CDR3 DNA reads TGCAGTGCAGTAGCAGCGGGAGCCCTTCCCAATGAGCAGTTCTTC.

This clonotype was seen a few times. V and J are TRBV10-3 and TRBJ2-5, with 8 positions matching TRBD1. The germline V gene encodes CDR1 ENHRY and CDR2 SYGVKD. V was pared by 7 bases and J by 3 bases, with 4 bases of the junction left unmatched. This CDR3 region has 13 residues. The CDR3 spells CAINNRGEETQYF. DNA of the CDR3: TGTGCCATCAATAACAGGGGGGAAGAGACCCAGTACTTC.

The chain recombines TRBV5-1 with TRBJ2-1; 7 nucleotides align to TRBD2. V lost 1 base, J lost 10 bases, and 14 bases stayed unmatched. This CDR3 comprises 16 residues. CDR1 SGHRS and CDR2 YFSETQ come from the germline V gene. CDR3 DNA: TGCGCCAGCAGCTTGCGTGCCTCCGAGCGGGGCGAGGAGCAGTTCTTC. It is translated as CASSLRASERGEEQFF.

The chain links TRBV20-1 to TRBJ1-6, with D possibly TRBD1 on 5 matching bases. The ends were cut back, 6 bases at V and 7 bases at J, with 16 bases in the middle. CDR3 length: 14 residues. Germline loops: CDR1 DFQATT, CDR2 SNEGSKA (reference sequence). CDR3 sequence (DNA): TGCAGTGCACGATCCGGGACGGAGAATTCACCCCTCCACTTT. Translating gives CSARSGTENSPLHF.

This clonotype showed up many times. The chain uses TRBV21-1 and TRBJ2-7; the table's TRBD1 call for D was not verified on the DNA. TRBV21-1 represents a pseudogene. CDR3 size: 16 residues. CDR3 region: CASSPSRGINSYEQYF. The DNA for the CDR3 is TGTGCCAGCAGTCCCTCCAGGGGGATTAACTCCTACGAGCAGTACTTC.

This clonotype was counted ten times or more. V is TRBV24-1 and J is TRBJ1-2, with D unresolved. This CDR3 region has 13 residues. The germline V gene encodes CDR1 KGHDR and CDR2 SFDVKD. Trimming pared 0 bases from V and 5 bases from J, leaving 6 bases between. This CDR3 is CATSDLYGYGYTF. CDR3 bases: TGTGCCACCAGTGATTTGTACGGGTATGGCTACACCTTC.

The V gene is TRBV12-3 or TRBV12-4, the J gene TRBJ1-5, with D perhaps matching TRBD1 (5 bases). Trimming took 3 bases from V and 5 from J, leaving 8 bases between them. The CDR3 is made up of 13 amino acids. CDR3 loop: CASSFIGDQPQHF. DNA for the CDR3: TGTGCCAGCAGTTTTATAGGGGATCAGCCCCAGCATTTT.

The chain combines TRBV12-3 or TRBV12-4 with TRBJ2-2; 10 positions agree with TRBD1. J gave up 6 bases and V 3 bases, and 7 bases lay outside the gene matches. The CDR3 runs 16 residues. Written as DNA, the CDR3 is TGTGCCAGCAGTTTTCAGCCGGGACAGGGGTCCGGGGAGCTGTTTTTT. The encoded protein is CASSFQPGQGSGELFF.

V usage is TRBV11-1 and J usage is TRBJ1-1; 10 positions match TRBD1. The length of the CDR3 is 18 residues. Germline assignment: CDR1 SGHAT and CDR2 FQDESV (reference sequence). J gave up 4 bases and V 1 base, and 12 bases lay outside the gene matches. DNA for the CDR3: TGTGCCAGCAGCTTAGGTGGAGACAGGGGGCGAGTGGGCACTGAAGCTTTCTTT. Translating it yields CASSLGGDRGRVGTEAFF. The variable domain in full, completed from reference TRBV11-1 and TRBJ1-1, reads EAEVAQSPRYKITEKSQAVAFWCDPISGHATLYWYRQILGQGPELLVQFQDESVVDDSQLPKDRFSAERLKGVDSTLKIQPAELGDSAMYLCASSLGGDRGRVGTEAFFGQGTRLTVV.

This clonotype appeared many times. The chain links TRBV18 to TRBJ1-5; 11 positions agree with TRBD1. Germline-derived CDR1 and CDR2 are KGHSH and LQKENI. This CDR3 comprises 16 residues. The V segment lost 4 bases and the J segment 2 bases; nucleotides outside the gene matches: 4. The CDR3 bases are TGTGCCAGCTCACGGACGGGACAGGGGGGCAATCAGCCCCAGCATTTT. It codes for CASSRTGQGGNQPQHF.

CDR3 bases: TGTGCCAGCAGTTTGTACGGGTGGACTAGCGGGAGATCAGAGACCCAGTACTTC. It yields the protein CASSLYGWTSGRSETQYF. V is TRBV12-3 or TRBV12-4 and J is TRBJ2-5; TRBD2 agrees at 13 bases. The CDR3 has 18 residues. V was clipped by 3 bases and J by 4 bases; unmatched bases: 11.

The chain uses TRBV7-6 and TRBJ2-7, with 10 nucleotides matching TRBD1. J gave up 4 bases and V 1 base, and 7 bases lay outside the gene matches. The CDR3 is 16 residues long. Germline assignment: CDR1 SGHVS and CDR2 FNYEAQ. The CDR3 region has the DNA TGTGCCAGCAGCTTAGAGGGACAGGGGACTGGTTACGAGCAGTACTTC. This codes for CASSLEGQGTGYEQYF.

This clonotype came up many times. This chain joins TRBV6-2 or TRBV6-3 and TRBJ2-7; 11 positions agree with TRBD2. Germline loops: CDR1 MNHEY, CDR2 SVGEGT. The CDR3 covers 15 residues. V lost 6 bases and J lost 1; bases outside the gene matches: 5. Here the CDR3 DNA reads TGTGCCAGCAGGGAACTAGCGGGAGAATCCTACGAGCAGTACTTC. Its translation: CASRELAGESYEQYF.

The V and J genes are TRBV20-1 and TRBJ2-7; possible D gene TRBD1, 5 bases. Germline values: CDR1 DFQATT, CDR2 SNEGSKA (reference sequence). Trimming shortened V by 1 base and J by 7 bases, and 17 bases separated the two germline ends. This CDR3 region has 14 residues. CDR3 amino acids: CSARVASGNREQYF. The CDR3 DNA sequence: TGCAGTGCTAGAGTTGCCTCTGGAAACAGGGAGCAGTACTTC.

The chain couples TRBV29-1 to TRBJ2-6, with TRBD1 as a possible D gene (6 bases). CDR1 and CDR2 from the germline V gene are SQVTM and ANQGSEA. Trimming removed 6 bases from V and 1 base from J, with 10 bases in between. The CDR3 covers 14 residues. The CDR3 is CSVGQGSGANVLTF. Here the CDR3 DNA reads TGCAGCGTAGGTCAGGGGTCTGGGGCCAACGTCCTGACTTTC. The variable domain in full, completed from reference TRBV29-1 and TRBJ2-6, reads SAVISQKPSRDICQRGTSLTIQCQVDSQVTMMFWYRQQPGQSLTLIATANQGSEATYESGFVIDKFPISRPNLTFSTLTVSNMSPEDSSIYLCSVGQGSGANVLTFGAGSRLTVL.